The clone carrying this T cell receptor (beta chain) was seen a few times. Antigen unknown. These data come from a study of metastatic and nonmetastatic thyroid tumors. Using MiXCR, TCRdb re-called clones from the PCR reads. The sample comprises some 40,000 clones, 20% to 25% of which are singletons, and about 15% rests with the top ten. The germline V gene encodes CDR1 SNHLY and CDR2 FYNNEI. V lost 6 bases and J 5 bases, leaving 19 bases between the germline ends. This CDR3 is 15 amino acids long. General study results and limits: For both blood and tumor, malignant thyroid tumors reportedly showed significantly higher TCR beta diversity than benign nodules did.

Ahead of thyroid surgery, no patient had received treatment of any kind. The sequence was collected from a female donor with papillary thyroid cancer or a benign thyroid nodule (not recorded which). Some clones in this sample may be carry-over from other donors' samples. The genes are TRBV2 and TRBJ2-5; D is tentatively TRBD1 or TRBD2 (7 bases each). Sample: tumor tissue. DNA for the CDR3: TGTGCCAGCAGGTCAGGGGGGGGTCGAAGCGAGACCCAGTACTTC. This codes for CASRSGGGRSETQYF.